Detailed here is one TCR beta chain. The data were produced by immunoSEQ multiplex PCR, yet TCRdb's version contains in-frame clones alone and is incomplete. The profile covers around 26,000 clones, with over 95% appearing a single time and approximately 8.8% taken by the ten largest. The sample belongs to a study of T cells in tuberculosis. Input material: PBMCs. This TCR came from a donor between 10 and 35 years old with latent tuberculosis or without tuberculosis infection.

The DNA of the CDR3 is TGTGCCAGCAGTTCGCAGGGTGCCTACGAGCAGTACGTC. Protein sequence: CASSSQGAYEQYV. The V call is TRBV27, the J call TRBJ2-7; a possible D gene is TRBD1 (5 bases). The germline V gene has CDR1 MNHEY and CDR2 SMNVEV (reference sequence). The CDR3 sequence is 13 residues long. Trimming removed 4 bases at V and 2 bases at J, with 9 bases between.